This TCR beta chain was identified in a study of T cells after yellow fever vaccination. Study conclusions and caveats: Booster samples showed a return of most primary-vaccination clones (about 96% CD4, around 85% CD8). On re-exposure, the response was weaker but peaked faster, at day 5 versus 15.

This CDR3 contains 14 residues. V lost 3 bases to trimming and J lost 6 bases, with 15 bases between them. In this sample, this clonotype turned up a few times. Its target is not known. The study made its TCR cDNA through 5'RACE template switching. That step introduced a universal primer site along with UMIs. TCRdb processed the 5' RACE reads anew with MiXCR; each CDR3 protein has one entry. The sample has roughly 500,000 distinct CDR3 sequences; about 19% are singletons. The sequencing used PBMCs, collected 15 days after the yellow fever booster vaccination. The receptor was isolated from a man aged 25-40 years who received the YFV17D yellow fever vaccine. V and J are TRBV12-3 or TRBV12-4 and TRBJ2-7; a weak D match, TRBD2 (7 bases). CDR3 bases: TGTGCCAGCAGTTTTATTGGGGGGGCCCCCGAGCAGTACTTC. Amino acids: CASSFIGGAPEQYF.